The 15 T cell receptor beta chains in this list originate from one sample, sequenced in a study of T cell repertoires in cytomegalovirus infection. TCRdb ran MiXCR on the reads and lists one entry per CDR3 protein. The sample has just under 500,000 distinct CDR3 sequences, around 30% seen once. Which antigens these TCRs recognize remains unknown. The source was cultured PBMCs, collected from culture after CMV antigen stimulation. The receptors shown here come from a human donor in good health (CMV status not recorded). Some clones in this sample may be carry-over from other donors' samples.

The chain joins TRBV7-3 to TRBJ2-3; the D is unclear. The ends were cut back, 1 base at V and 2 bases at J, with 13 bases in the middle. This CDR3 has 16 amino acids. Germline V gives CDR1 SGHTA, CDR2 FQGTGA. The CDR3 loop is CASSLNSATNTDTQYF. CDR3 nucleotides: TGTGCCAGCAGCTTAAATTCCGCGACAAACACAGATACGCAGTATTTT.

The CDR3 region is CSAPREGRGRNTIYF. The CDR3 region has the DNA TGCAGTGCTCCCCGCGAGGGACGGGGAAGAAACACCATATATTTT. J is TRBJ1-3 and V is TRBV20-1, with a weak D call TRBD1 (5 bases). CDR3 length: 15 residues. Germline CDR1 and CDR2: DFQATT and SNEGSKA (reference sequence). Trimming shortened V by 5 bases and J by 5 bases, and 19 bases separated the two germline ends.

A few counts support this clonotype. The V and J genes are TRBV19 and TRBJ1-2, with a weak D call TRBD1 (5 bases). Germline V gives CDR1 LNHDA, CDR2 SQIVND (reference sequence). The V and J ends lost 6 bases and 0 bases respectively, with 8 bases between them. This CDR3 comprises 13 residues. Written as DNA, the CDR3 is TGTGCCAGTAGCCCACAGGCTAACTATGGCTACACCTTC. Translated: CASSPQANYGYTF.

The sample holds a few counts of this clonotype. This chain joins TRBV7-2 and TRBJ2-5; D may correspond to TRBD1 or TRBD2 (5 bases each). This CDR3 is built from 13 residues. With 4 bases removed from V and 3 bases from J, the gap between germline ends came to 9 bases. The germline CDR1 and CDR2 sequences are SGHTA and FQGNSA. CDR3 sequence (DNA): TGTGCCAGCAGCTCGGGACCTGAAGAGACCCAGTACTTC. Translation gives CASSSGPEETQYF.

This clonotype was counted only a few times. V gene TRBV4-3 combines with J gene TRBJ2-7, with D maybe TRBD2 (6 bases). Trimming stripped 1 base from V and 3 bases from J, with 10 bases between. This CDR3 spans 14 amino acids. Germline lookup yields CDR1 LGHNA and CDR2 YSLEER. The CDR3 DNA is TGCGCCAGCAGCCAAGGTAGCGGTGGCTACGAGCAGTACTTC. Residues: CASSQGSGGYEQYF.

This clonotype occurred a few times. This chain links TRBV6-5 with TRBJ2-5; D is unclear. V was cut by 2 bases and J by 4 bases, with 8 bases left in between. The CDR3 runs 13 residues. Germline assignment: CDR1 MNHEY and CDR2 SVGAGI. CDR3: CASSYPNRETQYF. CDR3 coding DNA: TGTGCCAGCAGTTACCCGAATCGAGAGACCCAGTACTTC.

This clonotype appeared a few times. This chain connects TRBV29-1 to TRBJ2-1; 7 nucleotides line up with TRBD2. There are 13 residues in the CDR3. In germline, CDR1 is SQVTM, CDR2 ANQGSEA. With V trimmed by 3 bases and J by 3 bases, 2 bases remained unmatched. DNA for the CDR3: TGCAGCGTTGATGGCGGGAGCTACAATGAGCAGTTCTTC. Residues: CSVDGGSYNEQFF.

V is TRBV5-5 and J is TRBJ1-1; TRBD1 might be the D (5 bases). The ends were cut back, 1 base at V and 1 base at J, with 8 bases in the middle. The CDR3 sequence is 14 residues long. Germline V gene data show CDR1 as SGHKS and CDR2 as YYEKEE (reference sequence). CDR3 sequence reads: CASSLIGENTEAFF. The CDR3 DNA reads TGTGCCAGCAGCTTGATAGGGGAGAACACTGAAGCTTTCTTT. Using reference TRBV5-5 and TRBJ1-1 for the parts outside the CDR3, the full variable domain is DAGVTQSPTHLIKTRGQQVTLRCSPISGHKSVSWYQQVLGQGPQFIFQYYEKEERGRGNFPDRFSARQFPNYSSELNVNALLLGDSALYLCASSLIGENTEAFFGQGTRLTVV.

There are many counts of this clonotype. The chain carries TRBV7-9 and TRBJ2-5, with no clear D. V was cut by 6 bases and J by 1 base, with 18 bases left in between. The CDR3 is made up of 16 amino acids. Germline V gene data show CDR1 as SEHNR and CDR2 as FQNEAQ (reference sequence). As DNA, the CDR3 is TGTGCCAGCAGAACACCCCCTCCTTCCTCCCAAGAGACCCAGTACTTC. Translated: CASRTPPPSSQETQYF. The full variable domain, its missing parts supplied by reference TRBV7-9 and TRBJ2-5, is DTGVSQNPRHKITKRGQNVTFRCDPISEHNRLYWYRQTLGQGPEFLTYFQNEAQLEKSRLLSDRFSAERPKGSFSTLEIQRTEQGDSAMYLCASRTPPPSSQETQYFGPGTRLLVL.

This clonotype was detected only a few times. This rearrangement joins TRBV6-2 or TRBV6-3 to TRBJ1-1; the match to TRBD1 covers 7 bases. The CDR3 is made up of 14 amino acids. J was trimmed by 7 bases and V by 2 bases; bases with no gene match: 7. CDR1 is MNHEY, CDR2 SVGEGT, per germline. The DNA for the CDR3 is TGTGCCAGCAGTTACCCCCATCGACAGGGTGAAGCTTTCTTT. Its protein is CASSYPHRQGEAFF.

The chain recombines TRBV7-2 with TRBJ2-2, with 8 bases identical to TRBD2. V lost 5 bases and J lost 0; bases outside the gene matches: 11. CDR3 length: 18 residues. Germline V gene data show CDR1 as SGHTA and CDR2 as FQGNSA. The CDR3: CASSHTPLAASNTGELFF. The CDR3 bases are TGTGCCAGCAGCCACACGCCACTAGCGGCCTCGAACACCGGGGAGCTGTTTTTT.

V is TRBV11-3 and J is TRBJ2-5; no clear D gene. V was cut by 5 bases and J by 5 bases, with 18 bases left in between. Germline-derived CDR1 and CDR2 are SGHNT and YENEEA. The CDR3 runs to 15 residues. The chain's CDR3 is CASSRPGRDGETQYF. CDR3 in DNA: TGTGCCAGCAGCCGTCCCGGACGAGATGGGGAGACCCAGTACTTC.

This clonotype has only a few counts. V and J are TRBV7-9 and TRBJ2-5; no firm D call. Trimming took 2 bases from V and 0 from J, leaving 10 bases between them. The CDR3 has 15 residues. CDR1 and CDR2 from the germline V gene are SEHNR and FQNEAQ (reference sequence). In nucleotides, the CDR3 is TGTGCCAGCAGCTTACAAAGACCTTACCAAGAGACCCAGTACTTC. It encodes CASSLQRPYQETQYF.

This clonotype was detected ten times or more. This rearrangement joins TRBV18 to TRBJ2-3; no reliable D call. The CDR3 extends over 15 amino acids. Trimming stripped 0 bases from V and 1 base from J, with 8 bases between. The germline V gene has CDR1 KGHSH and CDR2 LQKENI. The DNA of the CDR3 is TGTGCCAGCTCACCACCTGAGTGGGGCACAGATACGCAGTATTTT. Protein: CASSPPEWGTDTQYF.

The CDR3 is CAWSLGGEGQPQHF. For the CDR3, the DNA is TGTGCCTGGAGTTTAGGGGGCGAGGGTCAGCCCCAGCATTTT. The chain combines TRBV30 with TRBJ1-5; 7 bases are shared with TRBD1. The V and J ends lost 2 bases and 6 bases, in that order; junction bases with no gene match: 7. This CDR3 comprises 14 residues. Germline-derived CDR1 and CDR2 are GTSNPN and SVGIG (reference sequence).